The present T cell receptor (beta chain) was sequenced within a study of T-cell reconstitution after alpha-beta-depleted transplantation in children. The CDR3 runs 13 residues. Unique molecular identifiers tagged the TCRbeta library. TCRdb processed the PCR reads anew with MiXCR; each CDR3 protein has one entry. The data contain about 310,000 distinct CDR3 sequences, around 25% of them singletons. This clonotype has only a few counts. The material sequenced was PBMCs, mostly from graft donor cells, taken 180 days after TCRalphabeta/CD19-depleted stem cell transplant. The V gene is TRBV21-1, the J gene TRBJ2-2; the DNA was not compared with TRBD1, the D call given in the table. TRBV21-1 is reported as a pseudogene. This receptor was identified in a male patient between 5 and 17 years old who had a stem cell transplant for acute lymphoblastic leukemia, so the T cells may come from the graft donor. The CDR3 loop is CASSEPGGRELFF. CDR3 DNA sequence: TGTGCCAGCAGCGAACCAGGTGGCAGGGAGCTGTTTTTT.